These T cell receptor beta chains were read from a single sample in a study of T cells in localized non-small cell lung cancer. Assay used: immunoSEQ multiplex PCR; TCRdb lists only in-frame clones, some missing. The sample lists 50,000 to 65,000 clones; roughly 76% were seen once. The material sequenced was PBMCs, taken before any cancer treatment. The receptors come from a man aged 40 to 70 with stage II lung adenocarcinoma. CDR3s include the opening cysteine and the closing phenylalanine or tryptophan. The order of the fields is CDR3 DNA, CDR3 protein, V gene, clone size, D gene, J gene. D genes are given only for firm matches. Clone size appears in some rows only: once, few, many, or a class for an expanded clone.

cdr3_nt: TGTGCCAGCAGTTACCGCAGGGGCTACGAGCAGTACTTC
cdr3_aa: CASSYRRGYEQYF
v_call: TRBV6-5
clone_size: NA
d_call: NA
j_call: TRBJ2-7

cdr3_nt: TGTGCCAGCAGCGTATTCACAGGGGGAGGTGAGACCCAGTACTTC
cdr3_aa: CASSVFTGGGETQYF
v_call: TRBV9
clone_size: NA
d_call: TRBD1
j_call: TRBJ2-5

cdr3_nt: TGTGCCTGGTTACCGCCGGACAGGGCAAACACTGAAGCTTTCTTT
cdr3_aa: CAWLPPDRANTEAFF
v_call: TRBV30
clone_size: NA
d_call: TRBD1
j_call: TRBJ1-1

cdr3_nt: TGTGCCAGCAGCGACAGCTCCAATTCACCCCTCCACTTT
cdr3_aa: CASSDSSNSPLHF
v_call: TRBV7-9
clone_size: NA
d_call: NA
j_call: TRBJ1-6

cdr3_nt: TGCGCCAGCAGCCAAGGATTGACTAGCGGGTGGAATGAGCAGTTCTTC
cdr3_aa: CASSQGLTSGWNEQFF
v_call: TRBV4-1
clone_size: NA
d_call: TRBD2
j_call: TRBJ2-1

cdr3_nt: TGTGCCAGCAGTGCTGACGGGGATGAGCAGTTCTTC
cdr3_aa: CASSADGDEQFF
v_call: TRBV27
clone_size: NA
d_call: NA
j_call: TRBJ2-1

cdr3_nt: TGTGCCAGCAGTGATCTAGGGCTAGCGGGTTTCAATGAGCAGTTCTTC
cdr3_aa: CASSDLGLAGFNEQFF
v_call: TRBV25-1
clone_size: once
d_call: TRBD2
j_call: TRBJ2-1

cdr3_nt: TGTGCCAGCAGCTTAACTAGCGCAACGGCGAACACCGGGGAGCTGTTTTTT
cdr3_aa: CASSLTSATANTGELFF
v_call: TRBV7-9
clone_size: once
d_call: TRBD2
j_call: TRBJ2-2

cdr3_nt: TGCGCCAGCAGCTTGGGGGGACCGGGGGTCACAGATACGCAGTATTTT
cdr3_aa: CASSLGGPGVTDTQYF
v_call: TRBV5-1
clone_size: once
d_call: NA
j_call: TRBJ2-3

cdr3_nt: TGCAGCTTCAACAGGTTGTATACGCAGTATTTT
cdr3_aa: CSFNRLYTQYF
v_call: TRBV29-1
clone_size: NA
d_call: NA
j_call: TRBJ2-3

cdr3_nt: TGTGCCATCAGTGCCTCTTCTGGGGAGACCCAGTACTTC
cdr3_aa: CAISASSGETQYF
v_call: TRBV10-3
clone_size: NA
d_call: NA
j_call: TRBJ2-5

cdr3_nt: TGCGCCAGCAGCTTTACTAGCGGGAGGGCCGGGGAGACCCAGTACTTC
cdr3_aa: CASSFTSGRAGETQYF
v_call: TRBV5-1
clone_size: NA
d_call: TRBD2
j_call: TRBJ2-5

cdr3_nt: TGTGCCATCAGTGAAGGGACTAGCAATGAGCAGTTCTTC
cdr3_aa: CAISEGTSNEQFF
v_call: TRBV10-3
clone_size: NA
d_call: TRBD2
j_call: TRBJ2-1

cdr3_nt: TGTGCCAGCAGACCCACCAACCCCGGACAGGGCTACACCTTC
cdr3_aa: CASRPTNPGQGYTF
v_call: TRBV2
clone_size: once
d_call: NA
j_call: TRBJ1-2

cdr3_nt: TGTGCCAGCAGCCCCCAGACTAGCGGGAGGGCATCCTACAATGAGCAGTTCTTC
cdr3_aa: CASSPQTSGRASYNEQFF
v_call: TRBV7-9
clone_size: NA
d_call: TRBD2
j_call: TRBJ2-1

cdr3_nt: TGTGCCAGCAGCCCCCCGAGCGCAAAAGGGTACGAGCAGTACTTC
cdr3_aa: CASSPPSAKGYEQYF
v_call: TRBV7-9
clone_size: NA
d_call: NA
j_call: TRBJ2-7

cdr3_nt: TGTGCCAGCAGCAGAGCGGGATTGGGCGAGCTGTTTTTT
cdr3_aa: CASSRAGLGELFF
v_call: TRBV6-5
clone_size: NA
d_call: TRBD2
j_call: TRBJ2-2

cdr3_nt: TGTGCCTGGAGTGTACCTTGGATCGGACAGGGAATCGGGAAACTGTTTTTT
cdr3_aa: CAWSVPWIGQGIGKLFF
v_call: TRBV30
clone_size: NA
d_call: TRBD1
j_call: TRBJ1-4

cdr3_nt: TGTGCCAGCAGTGACCGGACAAGCAGTAGCACAGATACGCAGTATTTT
cdr3_aa: CASSDRTSSSTDTQYF
v_call: TRBV25-1
clone_size: NA
d_call: NA
j_call: TRBJ2-3